This T cell receptor (beta chain) was sequenced in a study of PD-1 blockade in classical Hodgkin lymphoma. Study-wide results and caveats: TCR diversity rose significantly by C4D1 in CD4+ but not CD8+ cells.

The assay was immunoSEQ multiplex PCR, and TCRdb's table has in-frame clones only and misses some. Here the sample spans about 99,000 clones, about four fifths being singletons. The CDR3 has 13 amino acids. The V and J ends lost 7 bases and 0 bases respectively, with 9 bases between them. CDR1 and CDR2 (germline): SGHTA, FQGNSA. Points on this clone: Its target is unknown.

All trial patients relapsed after autologous stem cell transplantation. This clonotype was obtained from a human donor with classical Hodgkin lymphoma. Sequences were derived from peripheral blood mononuclear cells (PBMCs), sampled before the second cycle of nivolumab. The rearrangement joins TRBV7-2 to TRBJ1-1; no clear D gene. For the CDR3, the DNA is TGTGCCAGCACTACCCAGATGAACACTGAAGCTTTCTTT. Translated, it gives CASTTQMNTEAFF.